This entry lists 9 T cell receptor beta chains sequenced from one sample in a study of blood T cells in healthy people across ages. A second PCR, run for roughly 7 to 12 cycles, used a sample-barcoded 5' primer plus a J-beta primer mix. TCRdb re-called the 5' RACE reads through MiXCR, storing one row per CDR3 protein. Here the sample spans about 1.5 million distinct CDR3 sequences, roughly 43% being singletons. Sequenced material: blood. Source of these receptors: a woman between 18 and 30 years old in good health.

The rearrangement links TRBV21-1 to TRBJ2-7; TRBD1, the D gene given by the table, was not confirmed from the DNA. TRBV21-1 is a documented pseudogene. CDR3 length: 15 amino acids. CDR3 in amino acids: CASSKGGTPFGEQYF. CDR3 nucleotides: TGTGCCAGCAGCAAAGGAGGGACACCCTTCGGAGAGCAGTACTTC.

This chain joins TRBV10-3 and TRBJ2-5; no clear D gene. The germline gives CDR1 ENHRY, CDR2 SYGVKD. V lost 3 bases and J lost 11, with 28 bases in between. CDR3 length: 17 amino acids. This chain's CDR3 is CAISDLRLASIYNEQYF. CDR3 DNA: TGTGCCATCAGTGATTTACGACTGGCTTCGATCTACAATGAGCAGTACTTC.

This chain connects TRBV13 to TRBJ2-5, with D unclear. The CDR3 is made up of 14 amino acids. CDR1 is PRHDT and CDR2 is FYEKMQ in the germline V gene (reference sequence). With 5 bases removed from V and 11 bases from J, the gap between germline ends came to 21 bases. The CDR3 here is CASSPASHSYEQYF. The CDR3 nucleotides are TGTGCCAGCAGCCCGGCGAGCCACTCCTATGAGCAGTACTTC.

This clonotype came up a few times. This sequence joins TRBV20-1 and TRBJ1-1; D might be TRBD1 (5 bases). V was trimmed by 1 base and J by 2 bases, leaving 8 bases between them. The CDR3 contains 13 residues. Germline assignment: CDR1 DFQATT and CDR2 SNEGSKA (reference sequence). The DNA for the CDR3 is TGCAGTGCTAGAGTGACAGCAAACACTGAAGCTTTCTTT. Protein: CSARVTANTEAFF.

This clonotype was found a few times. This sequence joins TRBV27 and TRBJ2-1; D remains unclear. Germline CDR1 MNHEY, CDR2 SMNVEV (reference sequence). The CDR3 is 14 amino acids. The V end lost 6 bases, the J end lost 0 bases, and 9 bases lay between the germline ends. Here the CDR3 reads CASRRRDSYNEQFF. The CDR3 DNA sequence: TGTGCCAGCAGGCGGAGAGACTCCTACAATGAGCAGTTCTTC.

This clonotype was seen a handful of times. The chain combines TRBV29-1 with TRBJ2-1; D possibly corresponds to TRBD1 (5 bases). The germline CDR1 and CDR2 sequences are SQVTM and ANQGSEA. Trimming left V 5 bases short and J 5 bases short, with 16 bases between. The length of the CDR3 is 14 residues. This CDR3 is CSVYRPFADNEQFF. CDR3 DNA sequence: TGCAGCGTTTACAGGCCGTTTGCGGACAATGAGCAGTTCTTC.

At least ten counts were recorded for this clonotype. Here the CDR3 DNA reads TGTGCCAGCAGTCAAAACTACGAGCAGTACTTC. The encoded protein is CASSQNYEQYF. This rearrangement joins TRBV6-5 to TRBJ2-7; D unclear. Trimming pared 5 bases from V and 3 bases from J, leaving 5 bases between. The CDR3 contains 11 residues. Germline V gene lookup returns CDR1 MNHEY and CDR2 SVGAGI.

DNA of the CDR3: TGCAGCGTTGGGAGCCACGGGGGCGACGAGCAGTACTTC. This sequence encodes CSVGSHGGDEQYF. The V call is TRBV29-1, the J call TRBJ2-5; perhaps D is TRBD1 or TRBD2 (6 bases each). The J call may be in error: the DNA end matches TRBJ2-7 better. Germline V gene data show CDR1 as SQVTM and CDR2 as ANQGSEA. The CDR3 is 13 amino acids.

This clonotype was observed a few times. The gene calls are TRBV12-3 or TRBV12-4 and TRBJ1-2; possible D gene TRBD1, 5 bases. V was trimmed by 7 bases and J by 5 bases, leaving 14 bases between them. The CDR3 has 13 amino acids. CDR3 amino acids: CASIGGAVYGYTF. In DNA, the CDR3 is TGTGCCAGCATCGGCGGGGCAGTTTATGGCTACACCTTC.